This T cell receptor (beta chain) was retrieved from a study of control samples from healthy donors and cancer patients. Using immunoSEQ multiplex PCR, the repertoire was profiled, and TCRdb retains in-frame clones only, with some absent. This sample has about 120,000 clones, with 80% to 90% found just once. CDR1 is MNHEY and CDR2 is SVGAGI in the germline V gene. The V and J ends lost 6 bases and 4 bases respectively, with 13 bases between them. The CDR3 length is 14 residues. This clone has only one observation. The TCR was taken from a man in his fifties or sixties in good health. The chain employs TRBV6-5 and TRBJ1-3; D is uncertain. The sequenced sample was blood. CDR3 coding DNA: TGTGCCAGCAGGGGGATCCGATTGGGAAACACCATATATTTT. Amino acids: CASRGIRLGNTIYF.